What follows are 2 T cell receptor beta chains derived from one specimen sequenced in a study of T cells in Graves' hyperthyroidism and ophthalmopathy. The TCR beta CDR3 regions underwent amplification using RNA transcripts as the source. HTBI primers were employed in a first-round RT-PCR of the TCR CDR3. TCRdb reprocessed the multiplex PCR reads via MiXCR and lists one record per CDR3 protein. The repertoire holds about 300,000 distinct CDR3 sequences, with 13% as singletons. The specimen sequenced was blood. These receptors were obtained from a woman in her 30s with Graves' hyperthyroidism that later progressed to Graves' ophthalmopathy.

In its sample, this clonotype was seen many times. The junction and the germline gene differ at one end; a read error may be behind it. The chain joins TRBV7-7 to TRBJ2-7, with a tentative D call TRBD2 (6 bases). This CDR3 comprises 18 residues. CDR1 SSHAT and CDR2 FNYEAQ come from the germline V gene (reference sequence). CDR3 amino acids: CASSARPSGEMTPYEQYF. For the CDR3, the DNA is TGTGCTAGCAGCGCTAGGCCGTCGGGGGAGATGACTCCCTACGAGCAGTACTTC.

This clonotype was counted many times. V gene TRBV7-9 combines with J gene TRBJ2-7; 7 nucleotides align to TRBD1. CDR3 size: 15 residues. Germline assignment: CDR1 SEHNR and CDR2 FQNEAQ (reference sequence). V lost 3 bases, J lost 0 bases, and 5 bases stayed unmatched. The CDR3 DNA reads as TGTGCCAGCAGCTTTGGGGCAGGGGGCTCCTACGAGCAGTACTTC. Translation gives CASSFGAGGSYEQYF.